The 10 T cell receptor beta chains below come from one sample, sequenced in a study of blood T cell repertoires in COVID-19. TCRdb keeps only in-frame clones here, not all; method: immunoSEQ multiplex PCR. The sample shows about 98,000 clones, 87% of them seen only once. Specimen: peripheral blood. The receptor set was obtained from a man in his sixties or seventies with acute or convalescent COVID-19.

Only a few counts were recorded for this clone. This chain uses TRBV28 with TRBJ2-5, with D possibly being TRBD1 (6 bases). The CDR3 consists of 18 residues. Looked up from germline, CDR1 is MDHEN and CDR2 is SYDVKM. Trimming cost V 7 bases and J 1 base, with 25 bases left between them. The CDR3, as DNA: TGTGCCAGCACCGGGTATCTCGACAGTCAGGGGAGCCAAGAGACCCAGTACTTC. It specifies CASTGYLDSQGSQETQYF.

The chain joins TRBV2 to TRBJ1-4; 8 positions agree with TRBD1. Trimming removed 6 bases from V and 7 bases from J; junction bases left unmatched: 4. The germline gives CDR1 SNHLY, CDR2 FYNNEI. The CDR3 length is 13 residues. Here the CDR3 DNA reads TGTGCCAGCAGGGGACAGGCCGGTGAAAAACTGTTTTTT. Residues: CASRGQAGEKLFF.

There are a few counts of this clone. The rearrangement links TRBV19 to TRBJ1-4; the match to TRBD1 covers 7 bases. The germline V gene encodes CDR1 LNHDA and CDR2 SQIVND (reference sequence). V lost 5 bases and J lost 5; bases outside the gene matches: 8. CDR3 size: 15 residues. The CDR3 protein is CASSAGQLLNEKLFF. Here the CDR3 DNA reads TGTGCCAGTAGTGCGGGACAGCTGCTCAATGAAAAACTGTTTTTT. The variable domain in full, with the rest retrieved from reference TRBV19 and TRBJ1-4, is DGGITQSPKYLFRKEGQNVTLSCEQNLNHDAMYWYRQDPGQGLRLIYYSQIVNDFQKGDIAEGYSVSREKKESFPLTVTSAQKNPTAFYLCASSAGQLLNEKLFFGSGTQLSVL.

The CDR3 bases are TGTGCCAGCAGTCCCCTCGGACTAGCGGCGTCTGGGTTGACGCAGTATTTT. This codes for CASSPLGLAASGLTQYF. V gene TRBV27 combines with J gene TRBJ2-3, with 10 nucleotides matching TRBD2. CDR3 length equals 17 residues. CDR1 is MNHEY, CDR2 SMNVEV, per germline (reference sequence). J gave up 9 bases and V 5 bases, and 17 bases lay outside the gene matches.

The CDR3 region has the DNA TGCAGCGCACGAACGGGTCCGGGAGAGCAGTACGTC. This gives the protein CSARTGPGEQYV. This sequence joins TRBV29-1 and TRBJ2-7; maybe TRBD2 (5 bases). Germline CDR1 is SQVTM and CDR2 is ANQGSEA. V lost 7 bases and J lost 7, with 17 bases in between. CDR3 size: 12 residues.

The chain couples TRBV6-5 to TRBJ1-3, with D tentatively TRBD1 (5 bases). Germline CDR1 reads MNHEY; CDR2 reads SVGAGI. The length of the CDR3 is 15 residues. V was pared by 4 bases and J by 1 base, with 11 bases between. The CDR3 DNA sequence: TGTGCCAGCAGTTCGGGGGTATCTTCTGGAAACACCATATATTTT. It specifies CASSSGVSSGNTIYF.

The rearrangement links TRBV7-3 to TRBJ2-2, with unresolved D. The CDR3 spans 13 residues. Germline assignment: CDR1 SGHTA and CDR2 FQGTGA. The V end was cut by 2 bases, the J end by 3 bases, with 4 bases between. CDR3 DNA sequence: TGTGCCAGCAGCTTACAGTACACCGGGGAGCTGTTTTTT. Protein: CASSLQYTGELFF.

This CDR3 reads CSVDGQPATNYGYTF. CDR3 in DNA: TGCAGCGTTGATGGGCAGCCAGCTACTAACTATGGCTACACCTTC. The rearrangement uses TRBV29-1 and TRBJ1-2, with D hard to call. This CDR3 is 15 amino acids long. The V gene's germline CDR1 is SQVTM and CDR2 ANQGSEA. Trimming took off 3 bases at V and 0 bases at J, with 14 bases between the two ends.

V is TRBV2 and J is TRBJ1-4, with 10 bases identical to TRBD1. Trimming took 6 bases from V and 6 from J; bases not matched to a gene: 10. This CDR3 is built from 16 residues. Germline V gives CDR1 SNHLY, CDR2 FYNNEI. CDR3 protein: CASSLGDRGRDEKLFF. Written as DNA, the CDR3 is TGTGCCAGCAGCCTAGGGGACAGGGGCCGGGATGAAAAACTGTTTTTT.

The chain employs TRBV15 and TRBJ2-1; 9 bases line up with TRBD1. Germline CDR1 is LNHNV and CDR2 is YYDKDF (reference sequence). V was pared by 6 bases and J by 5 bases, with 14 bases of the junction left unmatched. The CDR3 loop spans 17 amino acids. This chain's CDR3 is CATSIIGQGTTHNEQFF. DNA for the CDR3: TGTGCCACCAGTATAATTGGACAGGGGACTACCCACAATGAGCAGTTCTTC.